This T cell receptor (beta chain) was captured by sequencing in a study of PD-1 blockade in classical Hodgkin lymphoma. Study-level points and caveats: Newly diagnosed patients were reported to exhibit reduced baseline TCR diversity relative to healthy donors. Underlying causes for the observed repertoire differences were not defined, possibly disease activity or prior therapy.

Sequencing used immunoSEQ multiplex PCR; TCRdb keeps in-frame clones, though not all of them. The sample consists of some 30,000 clones, 88% of them appearing once. CDR3 length: 14 residues. The V gene end was trimmed by 6 bases and the J gene end by 3 bases; junction bases not matched to a gene: 7. Germline CDR1 and CDR2: MNHNS and SASEGT. Time point specified: newly diagnosed, previously untreated cHL patient sample. Purification of CD4+ T cells from thawed PBMCs was performed via magnetic negative selection. PBMCs representing newly diagnosed, untreated classical Hodgkin lymphoma functioned as the comparison. A single count supports this clone. Its specificity is unknown. Other nucleotide sequences from this sample produce the same CDR3.

The V and J genes are TRBV6-1 and TRBJ1-2, with 7 positions matching TRBD1. This clonotype was sampled from a human donor with classical Hodgkin lymphoma. What was sequenced was CD4+ T cells from blood. The CDR3 sequence is CASSPGGTDYGYTF. Written as DNA, the CDR3 is TGTGCCAGCAGCCCTGGAGGGACAGACTATGGCTACACCTTC.